This TCR beta chain was retrieved from a study of metastatic and nonmetastatic thyroid tumors. CDR3 length equals 15 residues. J lost 2 bases, V lost 6 bases, and 7 bases had no gene match. Germline CDR1 and CDR2: MRHNA and SNTAGT. None of the patients had undergone any treatment ahead of thyroid surgery. Per the original methods: The study built a papillary thyroid cancer distant-metastasis classifier from CDR3 differences across clinicopathological groups. MiXCR was used by TCRdb to re-call the PCR reads. None of the V and J calls come from the authors' own analysis; TCRdb made them. The profile shows about 16,000 clones, roughly 23% of them singletons.

Sequencing was carried out using blood. The chain links TRBV6-4 to TRBJ2-7, with 10 bases that match TRBD2. The clonotype comes from a male donor with papillary thyroid cancer or a benign thyroid nodule (not recorded which). Some clones in this sample may be carry-over from other donors' samples. The CDR3 region has the DNA TGTGCCAGCAGCAGACTAGCGGGTGAGCCCTACGAGCAGTACTTC. Its protein is CASSRLAGEPYEQYF.